The source of this TCR beta chain is a study of blood T cell repertoires in COVID-19. Study summary: Nucleic acid was either cDNA or gDNA, and it came from T cells, B-cell-depleted T cells, or PBMCs.

Seattle participants joined during active infection and were tracked over time. As processed by the authors: Amplifying reference gene primers gave estimates of nucleated cell counts. TCRdb keeps only in-frame clones here, not all; method: immunoSEQ multiplex PCR. From that table come the V and J calls and clone size; the DNA was used to work out D and trimming. The sample includes approximately 270,000 clones, roughly 88% seen only once; the top ten take around 6.6%. Germline CDR1 MNHEY, CDR2 SVGAGI. With 10 bases clipped from V and 5 bases from J, the junction kept 10 bases outside the gene matches. The CDR3 extends over 14 amino acids.

V gene TRBV6-5 combines with J gene TRBJ1-3; 8 bases are shared with TRBD1. The sequencing sample was made of peripheral blood. This TCR was recovered from a woman in her 30s with COVID-19, enrolled during active disease. The CDR3 sequence: CATVSGTGRNTIYF. The CDR3 DNA is TGTGCCACCGTAAGCGGGACAGGACGAAACACCATATATTTT.